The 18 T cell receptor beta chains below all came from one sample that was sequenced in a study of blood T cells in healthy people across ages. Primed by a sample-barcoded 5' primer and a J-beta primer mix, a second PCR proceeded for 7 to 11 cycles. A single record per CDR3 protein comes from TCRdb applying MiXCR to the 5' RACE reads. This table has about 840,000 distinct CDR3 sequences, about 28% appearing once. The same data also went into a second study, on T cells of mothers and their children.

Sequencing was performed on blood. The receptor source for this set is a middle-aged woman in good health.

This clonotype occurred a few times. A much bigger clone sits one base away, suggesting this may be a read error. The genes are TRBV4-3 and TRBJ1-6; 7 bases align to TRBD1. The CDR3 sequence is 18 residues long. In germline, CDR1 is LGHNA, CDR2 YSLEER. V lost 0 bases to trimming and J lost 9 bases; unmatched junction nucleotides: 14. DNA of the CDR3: TGCGCCAGCAGCCAAGATCTGGTCGACAGGGCGAGGGTTTCACCCCTCCACTTT. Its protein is CASSQDLVDRARVSPLHF.

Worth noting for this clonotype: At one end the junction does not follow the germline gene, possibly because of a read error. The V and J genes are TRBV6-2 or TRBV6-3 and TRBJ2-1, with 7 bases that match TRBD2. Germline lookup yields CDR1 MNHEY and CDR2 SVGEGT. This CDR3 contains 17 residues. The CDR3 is CTSSPSRAGREYNEQFF. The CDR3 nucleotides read TGTACCAGCAGTCCCAGTCGGGCAGGGAGGGAGTACAATGAGCAGTTCTTC.

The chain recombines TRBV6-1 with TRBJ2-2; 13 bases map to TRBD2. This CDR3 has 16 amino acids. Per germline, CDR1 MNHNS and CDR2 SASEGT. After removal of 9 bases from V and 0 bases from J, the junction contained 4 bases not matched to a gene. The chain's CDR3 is CASTGTSGANTGELFF. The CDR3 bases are TGTGCCAGTACCGGGACTAGCGGGGCGAACACCGGGGAGCTGTTTTTT.

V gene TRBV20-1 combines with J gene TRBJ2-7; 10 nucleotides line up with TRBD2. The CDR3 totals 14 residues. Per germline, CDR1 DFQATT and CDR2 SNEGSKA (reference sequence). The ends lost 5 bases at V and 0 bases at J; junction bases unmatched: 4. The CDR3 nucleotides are TGCAGTGCTTCGCTAGCGGGGGCCTCCTACGAGCAGTACTTC. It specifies CSASLAGASYEQYF.

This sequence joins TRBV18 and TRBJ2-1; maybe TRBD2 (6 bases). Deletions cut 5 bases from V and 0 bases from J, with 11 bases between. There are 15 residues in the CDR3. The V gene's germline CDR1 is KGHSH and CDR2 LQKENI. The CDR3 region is CASSADGSSYNEQFF. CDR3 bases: TGTGCCAGCTCAGCGGACGGGAGCTCCTACAATGAGCAGTTCTTC.

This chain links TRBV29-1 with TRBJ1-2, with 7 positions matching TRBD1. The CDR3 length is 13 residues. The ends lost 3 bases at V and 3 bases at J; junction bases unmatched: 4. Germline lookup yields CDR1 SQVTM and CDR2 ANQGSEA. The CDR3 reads CSVDRGGYYGYTF. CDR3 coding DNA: TGCAGCGTTGACAGGGGGGGGTACTATGGCTACACCTTC.

The CDR3 coding sequence is TGTGCCAGCAGCGACGCAGGGATAGGTAACTATGGCTACACCTTC. Protein sequence: CASSDAGIGNYGYTF. The chain carries TRBV7-9 and TRBJ1-2; possibly TRBD1 for D (5 bases). CDR3 length equals 15 residues. From germline, CDR1 is SEHNR and CDR2 FQNEAQ (reference sequence). The ends were cut back, 5 bases at V and 1 base at J, with 14 bases in the middle.

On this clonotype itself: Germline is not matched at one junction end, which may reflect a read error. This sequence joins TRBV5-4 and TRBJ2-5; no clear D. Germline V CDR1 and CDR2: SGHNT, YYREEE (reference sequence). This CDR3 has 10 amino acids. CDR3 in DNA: TGTGCCAGCCCCCTGCAGACCCAGTGCTTC. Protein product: CASPLQTQCF.

The CDR3 reads CASSGTDGMNTEAFF. The CDR3 bases are TGTGCCAGCAGCGGGACGGACGGGATGAACACTGAAGCTTTCTTT. The chain is built from TRBV6-5 and TRBJ1-1, with a possible D match to TRBD1 (5 bases). Germline V gives CDR1 MNHEY, CDR2 SVGAGI. Trimming removed 6 bases from V and 0 bases from J, with 14 bases in between. The CDR3 contains 15 residues.

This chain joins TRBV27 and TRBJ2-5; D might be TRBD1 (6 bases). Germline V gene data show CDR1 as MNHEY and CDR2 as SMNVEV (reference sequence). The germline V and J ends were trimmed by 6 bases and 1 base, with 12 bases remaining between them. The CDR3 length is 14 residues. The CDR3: CASSSDRFQETQYF. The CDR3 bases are TGTGCCAGCAGCTCCGACAGGTTCCAAGAGACCCAGTACTTC.

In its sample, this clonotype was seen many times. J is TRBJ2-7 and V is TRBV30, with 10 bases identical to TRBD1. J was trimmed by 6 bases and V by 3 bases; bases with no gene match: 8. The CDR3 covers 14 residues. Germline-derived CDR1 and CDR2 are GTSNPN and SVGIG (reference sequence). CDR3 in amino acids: CAWSPRRTGGEQYF. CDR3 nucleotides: TGTGCCTGGAGCCCACGGCGGACAGGGGGCGAGCAGTACTTC.

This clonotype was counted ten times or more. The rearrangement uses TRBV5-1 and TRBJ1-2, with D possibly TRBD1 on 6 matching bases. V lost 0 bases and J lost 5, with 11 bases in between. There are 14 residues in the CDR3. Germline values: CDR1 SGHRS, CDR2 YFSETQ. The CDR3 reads CASSLAGASYGYTF. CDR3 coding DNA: TGCGCCAGCAGCTTGGCGGGGGCGAGTTATGGCTACACCTTC.

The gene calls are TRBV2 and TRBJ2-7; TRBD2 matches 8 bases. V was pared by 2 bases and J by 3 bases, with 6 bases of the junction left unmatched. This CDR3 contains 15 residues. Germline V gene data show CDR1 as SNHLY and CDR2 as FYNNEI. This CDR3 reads CASSEQRGGNYEQYF. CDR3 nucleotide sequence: TGTGCCAGCAGTGAACAGCGCGGGGGGAACTACGAGCAGTACTTC.

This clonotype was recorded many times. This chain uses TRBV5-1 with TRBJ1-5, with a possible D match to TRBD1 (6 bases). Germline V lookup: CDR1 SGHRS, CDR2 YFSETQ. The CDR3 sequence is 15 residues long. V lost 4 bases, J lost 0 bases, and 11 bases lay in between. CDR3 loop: CASSKGQNSNQPQHF. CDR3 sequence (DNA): TGCGCCAGCAGCAAAGGACAGAATAGCAATCAGCCCCAGCATTTT. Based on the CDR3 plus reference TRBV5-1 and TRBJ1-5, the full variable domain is KAGVTQTPRYLIKTRGQQVTLSCSPISGHRSVSWYQQTPGQGLQFLFEYFSETQRNKGNFPGRFSGRQFSNSRSEMNVSTLELGDSALYLCASSKGQNSNQPQHFGDGTRLSIL.

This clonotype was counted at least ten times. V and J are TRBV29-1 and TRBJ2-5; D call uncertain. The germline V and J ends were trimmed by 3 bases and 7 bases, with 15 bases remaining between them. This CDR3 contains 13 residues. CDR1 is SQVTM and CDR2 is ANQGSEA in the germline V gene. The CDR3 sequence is CSVDGPTGGTQYF. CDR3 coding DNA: TGCAGCGTTGATGGGCCTACTGGTGGGACCCAGTACTTC.

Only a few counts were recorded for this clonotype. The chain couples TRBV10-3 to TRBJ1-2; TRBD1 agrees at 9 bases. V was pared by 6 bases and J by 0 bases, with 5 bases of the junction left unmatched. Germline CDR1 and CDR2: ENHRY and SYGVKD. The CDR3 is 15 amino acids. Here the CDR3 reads CAISQTGGTNYGYTF. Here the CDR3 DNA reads TGTGCCATCAGCCAGACAGGGGGTACTAACTATGGCTACACCTTC.

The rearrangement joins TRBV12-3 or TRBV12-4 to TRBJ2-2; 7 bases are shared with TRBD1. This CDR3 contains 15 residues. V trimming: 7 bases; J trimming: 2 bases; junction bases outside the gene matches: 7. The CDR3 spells CASIIDRVNTGELFF. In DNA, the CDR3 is TGTGCCAGCATTATAGACAGGGTCAACACCGGGGAGCTGTTTTTT.

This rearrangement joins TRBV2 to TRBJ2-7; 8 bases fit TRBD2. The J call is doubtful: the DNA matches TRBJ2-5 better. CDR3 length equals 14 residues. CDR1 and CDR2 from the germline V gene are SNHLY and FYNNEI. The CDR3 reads CASTHRLAQETQYF. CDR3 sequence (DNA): TGTGCCAGCACCCATCGACTAGCGCAAGAGACCCAGTACTTC.